This T cell receptor beta chain was found in a study of T cell changes during pregnancy in multiple sclerosis. CDR3 length: 11 residues. In germline, CDR1 is MNHEY, CDR2 SVGAGI. Worth noting for this clone: The germline gene is not matched at one end of the junction; a read error may be the cause. Distinct nucleotide sequences in the sample also encode this CDR3.

Libraries were prepared by immunoSEQ multiplex PCR; TCRdb keeps only in-frame clonotypes and omits some of them. The repertoire has some 80,000 clones, over 85% of them found once; the top ten carry roughly 0.14%. V usage is TRBV6-5 and J usage is TRBJ1-2; D is possibly TRBD1 (6 bases). This sequence was found in a female donor with multiple sclerosis, enrolled in a pregnancy study. The specimen comprised CD4+ T cells from peripheral blood mononuclear cells, sampled after pregnancy. The CDR3 protein is CAGRGLGGYTF. The DNA of the CDR3 is TGTGCCGGCAGGGGACTGGGTGGCTACACCTTC.